The 28 T cell receptor beta chains below were found in one sample sequenced in a study of beta chain features in type 1 diabetes. Whole-study findings and limits: Shorter TCRB CDR3s, moderately but significantly so, were found in Type 1 diabetes patients in all four CD4+ subsets.

What these receptors recognize is not known. Sequenced material consisted of expressed TCRB transcripts (all of the isolated RNA was reverse transcribed). Some clones are missing from TCRdb's copy, which holds only in-frame ones; the method was immunoSEQ multiplex PCR. The sample lists approximately 140,000 clones, around 8.8% occurring once. Sequencing was performed on central memory CD4+ T cells from blood. These receptors were obtained from a man aged 25 to 40 with type 1 diabetes.

The chain carries TRBV7-2 and TRBJ2-3; TRBD1 might be the D (5 bases). The CDR3 sequence is 14 residues long. Germline-derived CDR1 and CDR2 are SGHTA and FQGNSA. Trimming took 3 bases from V and 0 from J, leaving 7 bases between them. The CDR3 DNA reads as TGTGCCAGCAGCTTGTGGACAAGCACAGATACGCAGTATTTT. Translation: CASSLWTSTDTQYF. Combining the CDR3 with reference TRBV7-2 and TRBJ2-3 gives the whole variable domain GAGVSQSPSNKVTEKGKDVELRCDPISGHTALYWYRQSLGQGLEFLIYFQGNSAPDKSGLPSDRFSAERTGGSVSTLTIQRTQQEDSAVYLCASSLWTSTDTQYFGPGTRLTVL.

This clone has more than one count but fewer than ten. This chain links TRBV9 with TRBJ2-1, with 8 bases lining up with TRBD1. The CDR3 is 15 amino acids. The germline V gene has CDR1 SGDLS and CDR2 YYNGEE. The ends lost 2 bases at V and 6 bases at J; junction bases unmatched: 7. The chain's CDR3 is CASSVNTGGLNEQFF. The CDR3 nucleotides are TGTGCCAGCAGCGTGAATACAGGGGGTCTCAATGAGCAGTTCTTC.

There are a few counts of this clone. The J gene is TRBJ1-2, the V gene TRBV30; 7 bases match TRBD1. There are 11 residues in the CDR3. Germline V gene data show CDR1 as GTSNPN and CDR2 as SVGIG (reference sequence). V lost 6 bases and J lost 8; bases outside the gene matches: 6. Written as DNA, the CDR3 is TGTGCCTGCAGGACAGGCAAAGGCTACACCTTC. Amino acids: CACRTGKGYTF.

This clone appeared a few times. The rearrangement links TRBV2 to TRBJ2-7; 7 bases align to TRBD2. The CDR3 sequence is 14 residues long. J lost 6 bases, V lost 5 bases, and 10 bases had no gene match. The germline gives CDR1 SNHLY, CDR2 FYNNEI. The CDR3 protein is CASSQSGASSEQYF. As DNA, the CDR3 is TGTGCCAGCAGTCAAAGCGGGGCCAGTTCCGAGCAGTACTTC.

This clone was recorded many times. A read error may produce the germline difference seen at one junction end. V is TRBV7-7 and J is TRBJ2-1; 7 nucleotides match TRBD2. The CDR3 covers 13 residues. Germline CDR1 and CDR2: SSHAT and FNYEAQ (reference sequence). The CDR3 sequence: CASSLRGGGEQFF. The DNA for the CDR3 is TGTGCTAGCAGCTTAAGGGGCGGGGGTGAGCAGTTCTTC.

This clone occurred a few times. V usage is TRBV7-9 and J usage is TRBJ2-7; possibly TRBD2 for D (6 bases). Germline assignment: CDR1 SEHNR and CDR2 FQNEAQ (reference sequence). Trimming stripped 5 bases from V and 0 bases from J, with 17 bases between. This CDR3 is built from 16 residues. The CDR3 bases are TGTGCCAGCAGCACCTGGGGGAGGCCGTTCTCCTACGAGCAGTACTTC. Translating it yields CASSTWGRPFSYEQYF. Complete variable domain (other parts from reference TRBV7-9 and TRBJ2-7): DTGVSQNPRHKITKRGQNVTFRCDPISEHNRLYWYRQTLGQGPEFLTYFQNEAQLEKSRLLSDRFSAERPKGSFSTLEIQRTEQGDSAMYLCASSTWGRPFSYEQYFGPGTRLTVT.

The rearrangement uses TRBV6-5 and TRBJ2-3, with D unresolved. This CDR3 region has 13 residues. V was clipped by 6 bases and J by 1 base, with 8 bases between them. The germline gives CDR1 MNHEY, CDR2 SVGAGI. The CDR3 is CASRPTGTDTQYF. The CDR3, as DNA: TGTGCCAGCAGGCCCACGGGCACAGATACGCAGTATTTT.

The rearrangement joins TRBV27 to TRBJ1-5; D not resolved. Per the germline V gene, CDR1 is MNHEY and CDR2 is SMNVEV (reference sequence). The CDR3 consists of 16 residues. Trimming took off 4 bases at V and 6 bases at J, with 19 bases between the two ends. For the CDR3, the DNA is TGTGCCAGCAGTTCCACTCTCGGTAGATGGAGTCAGCCCCAGCATTTT. Residues: CASSSTLGRWSQPQHF.

This chain connects TRBV18 to TRBJ1-2; TRBD1 aligns across 8 bases. CDR3 length equals 15 residues. Trimming cost V 3 bases and J 2 bases; bases outside gene matches: 5. Germline V gives CDR1 KGHSH, CDR2 LQKENI. The CDR3 loop reads CASSPFQGANYGYTF. DNA of the CDR3: TGTGCCAGCTCACCGTTCCAGGGGGCGAACTATGGCTACACCTTC.

The CDR3 loop is CASSLEAGAQETQYF. CDR3 coding DNA: TGTGCCAGCAGCCTCGAAGCGGGGGCACAAGAGACCCAGTACTTC. The chain employs TRBV4-2 and TRBJ2-5; TRBD2 matches at 8 bases. Germline V gives CDR1 LGHNA, CDR2 YNFKEQ. V gave up 4 bases and J gave up 2 bases; unmatched junction bases: 6. CDR3 length: 15 residues.

This clone was picked up many times. This rearrangement joins TRBV4-1 to TRBJ2-6, with unresolved D. There are 16 residues in the CDR3. V was cut by 1 base and J by 4 bases, with 11 bases left in between. Per germline, CDR1 MGHRA and CDR2 YSYEKL. CDR3 DNA sequence: TGCGCCAGCAGCCAAGGGGCACTTCGGGGGGCCAACGTCCTGACTTTC. Translating it yields CASSQGALRGANVLTF.

The sample holds a few counts of this clone. This chain uses TRBV29-1 with TRBJ1-1, with D hard to call. This CDR3 region has 15 residues. Per germline, CDR1 SQVTM and CDR2 ANQGSEA. With 5 bases removed from V and 0 bases from J, the gap between germline ends came to 16 bases. This chain's CDR3 is CSVRLLSEMNTEAFF. The CDR3 nucleotides are TGCAGCGTTAGACTTCTTTCGGAGATGAACACTGAAGCTTTCTTT. Filled out from reference TRBV29-1 and TRBJ1-1, the complete variable domain reads SAVISQKPSRDICQRGTSLTIQCQVDSQVTMMFWYRQQPGQSLTLIATANQGSEATYESGFVIDKFPISRPNLTFSTLTVSNMSPEDSSIYLCSVRLLSEMNTEAFFGQGTRLTVV.

The CDR3 coding sequence is TGTGCCAGCAGCTTTAGCGGGGGGGCCTACAATGAGCAGTTCTTC. Amino acid sequence: CASSFSGGAYNEQFF. The chain carries TRBV5-4 and TRBJ2-1, with 11 bases fitting TRBD2. The J segment lost 2 bases and the V segment lost 2 bases, leaving 0 bases of the junction unmatched. Germline V CDR1 and CDR2: SGHNT, YYREEE (reference sequence). This CDR3 is built from 15 residues.

In this sample, this clone turned up a few times. The chain employs TRBV20-1 and TRBJ2-1, with D perhaps TRBD2 (5 bases). In germline, CDR1 is DFQATT, CDR2 SNEGSKA (reference sequence). With 3 bases removed from V and 15 bases from J, the gap between germline ends came to 15 bases. The CDR3 is 11 amino acids. The chain's CDR3 is CSASNGDERFF. In DNA form, the CDR3 reads TGCAGTGCTAGCAACGGGGATGAAAGGTTCTTC.

This clone was counted only a few times. The CDR3 DNA reads as TGTGCCAGCAGCCCAAGCCAGGGGCTGAATCAGCCCCAGCATTTT. Amino acids: CASSPSQGLNQPQHF. The chain is built from TRBV5-8 and TRBJ1-5; D is possibly TRBD1 (6 bases). Germline-derived CDR1 and CDR2 are SGHTS and YDEGEE. V shed 4 bases and J shed 4 bases, with 15 bases lying between them. This CDR3 spans 15 amino acids.

This chain uses TRBV4-1 with TRBJ2-1; 12 nucleotides match TRBD2. Trimming took 0 bases from V and 1 from J; bases not matched to a gene: 10. CDR3 length equals 20 residues. Germline V gives CDR1 MGHRA, CDR2 YSYEKL. In DNA form, the CDR3 reads TGCGCCAGCAGCCAAGAACGGCTAGCGGGGGGGCCCAGATCCTACAATGAGCAGTTCTTC. Amino acids: CASSQERLAGGPRSYNEQFF.

The rearrangement uses TRBV11-2 and TRBJ2-5; 8 nucleotides match TRBD2. The V and J ends lost 4 bases and 2 bases, in that order; junction bases with no gene match: 6. CDR1 is SGHAT, CDR2 FQNNGV, per germline. The CDR3 runs 15 residues. The CDR3: CASSSRAGVQETQYF. The CDR3 DNA follows: TGTGCCAGCAGCTCACGAGCGGGGGTTCAAGAGACCCAGTACTTC.

V gene TRBV29-1 combines with J gene TRBJ1-5; 10 bases are a match to TRBD1. CDR1 SQVTM and CDR2 ANQGSEA come from the germline V gene. The CDR3 is 18 amino acids. Trimming took 6 bases from V and 5 from J; bases not matched to a gene: 19. The CDR3 protein is CSVLSPGQGIKWDQPQHF. CDR3 coding DNA: TGCAGCGTCCTATCCCCGGGACAGGGGATAAAGTGGGATCAGCCCCAGCATTTT.

The chain uses TRBV9 and TRBJ1-3; 8 bases fit TRBD1. With V trimmed by 2 bases and J by 3 bases, 7 bases remained unmatched. Germline assignment: CDR1 SGDLS and CDR2 YYNGEE. The CDR3 totals 16 residues. In nucleotides, the CDR3 is TGTGCCAGCAGCGTCACGGACAGGGTGGTTGGAAACACCATATATTTT. It is translated as CASSVTDRVVGNTIYF.

This clone was detected a few times. Other DNA sequences in the same sample also yield this CDR3. The gene calls are TRBV29-1 and TRBJ1-2; tentative D call: TRBD1 (6 bases). With 6 bases removed from V and 6 bases from J, the gap between germline ends came to 14 bases. The CDR3 spans 12 residues. The germline gives CDR1 SQVTM, CDR2 ANQGSEA. Here the CDR3 DNA reads TGCAGCGTAGTACAGGGTGGAGATGGCTACACCTTC. The encoded protein is CSVVQGGDGYTF.

The sample holds a few counts of this clone. The V and J genes are TRBV7-3 and TRBJ2-5, with D unresolved. The length of the CDR3 is 13 residues. Germline V gene lookup returns CDR1 SGHTA and CDR2 FQGTGA. Trimming shortened V by 1 base and J by 5 bases, and 8 bases separated the two germline ends. This chain's CDR3 is CASSLIESETQYF. The CDR3 nucleotides are TGTGCCAGCAGCTTAATAGAGTCGGAGACCCAGTACTTC.

This clone has just a few counts. The V and J genes are TRBV9 and TRBJ2-1; TRBD2 matches at 10 bases. V lost 4 bases to trimming and J lost 7 bases; unmatched junction nucleotides: 14. Germline CDR1 reads SGDLS; CDR2 reads YYNGEE. CDR3 length: 17 amino acids. The CDR3 is CASSFPRSGGARNEQFF. The CDR3, as DNA: TGTGCCAGCAGCTTTCCGAGGAGCGGGGGGGCCAGGAATGAGCAGTTCTTC.

The chain couples TRBV5-1 to TRBJ2-5, with no clear D. V lost 4 bases, J lost 2 bases, and 6 bases lay in between. The CDR3 length is 12 residues. CDR1 and CDR2 (germline): SGHRS, YFSETQ. CDR3 in amino acids: CASSGGQETQYF. CDR3 nucleotides: TGCGCCAGCAGCGGCGGACAAGAGACCCAGTACTTC.

This clone was counted a few times. The J gene is TRBJ2-3, the V gene TRBV29-1, with 8 bases fitting TRBD1. This CDR3 region has 13 residues. CDR1 SQVTM and CDR2 ANQGSEA come from the germline V gene. CDR3 amino acids: CSDGQGATDTQYF. The CDR3 DNA sequence: TGCAGTGACGGGCAGGGGGCAACAGATACGCAGTATTTT.

This chain uses TRBV27 with TRBJ2-3, with 9 positions matching TRBD2. V shed 0 bases, J shed 3 bases, and the junction held 19 bases outside the gene matches. The CDR3 extends over 21 amino acids. Germline-derived CDR1 and CDR2 are MNHEY and SMNVEV (reference sequence). CDR3 amino acids: CASSLSPLLAGGAGGTDTQYF. DNA of the CDR3: TGTGCCAGCAGTTTATCCCCTCTACTAGCGGGTGGGGCTGGAGGGACAGATACGCAGTATTTT.

This clone has a handful of counts. V gene TRBV12-5 combines with J gene TRBJ2-5; 7 bases are a match to TRBD2. After removal of 0 bases from V and 3 bases from J, the junction contained 7 bases not matched to a gene. The CDR3 contains 16 residues. Germline CDR1 reads LGHNT; CDR2 reads FRNRAP. CDR3 loop: CASGLVGRGFEETQYF. The CDR3 nucleotides read TGTGCTAGTGGTTTGGTAGGGCGGGGGTTCGAAGAGACCCAGTACTTC. Looking up the rest from reference TRBV12-5 and TRBJ2-5 gives the full variable domain: DARVTQTPRHKVTEMGQEVTMRCQPILGHNTVFWYRQTMMQGLELLAYFRNRAPLDDSGMPKDRFSAEMPDATLATLKIQPSEPRDSAVYFCASGLVGRGFEETQYFGPGTRLLVL.

This clone was observed once. The gene calls are TRBV7-9 and TRBJ1-1, with 8 bases that match TRBD1. The V gene's germline CDR1 is SEHNR and CDR2 FQNEAQ (reference sequence). The trim removed 5 bases at V and 7 bases at J, leaving 9 bases unmatched. The CDR3 spans 14 residues. The CDR3 nucleotides read TGTGCCAGCAGCCCCCCGCAGGGGGCCTTTGAAGCTTTCTTT. Its protein is CASSPPQGAFEAFF.

This clone was seen a few times. The CDR3: CASNKRDSNSPLHF. DNA of the CDR3: TGTGCCAGCAACAAACGAGACAGTAATTCACCCCTCCACTTT. The chain recombines TRBV5-4 with TRBJ1-6; maybe TRBD1 (5 bases). CDR1 is SGHNT, CDR2 YYREEE, per germline (reference sequence). The CDR3 consists of 14 residues. V was trimmed by 6 bases and J by 6 bases, leaving 13 bases between them.